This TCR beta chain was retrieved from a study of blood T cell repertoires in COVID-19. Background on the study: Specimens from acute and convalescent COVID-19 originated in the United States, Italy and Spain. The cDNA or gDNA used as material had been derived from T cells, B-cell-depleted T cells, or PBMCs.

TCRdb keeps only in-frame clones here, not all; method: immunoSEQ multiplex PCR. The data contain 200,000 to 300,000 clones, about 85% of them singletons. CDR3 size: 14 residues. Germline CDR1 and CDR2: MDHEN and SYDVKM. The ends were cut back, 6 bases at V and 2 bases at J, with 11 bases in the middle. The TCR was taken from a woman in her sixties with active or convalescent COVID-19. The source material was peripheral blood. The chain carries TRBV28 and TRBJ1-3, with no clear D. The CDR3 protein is CASRVRGTGNTIYF. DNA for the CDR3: TGTGCCAGCAGAGTCCGGGGTACTGGAAACACCATATATTTT.